The 28 T cell receptor beta chains in this list originate from one sample, sequenced in a study of shared clonotypes between healthy human individuals. Profiling relied on immunoSEQ multiplex PCR, and the TCRdb table lists in-frame clones only, not all of them. The sample holds about 2.3 million clones; 80% to 95% are singletons and the top ten take 0.39%. The sequencing input was naive CD4+ T cells from PBMCs. Subset given: CD45RA+ positively selected. Receptor source: a man aged 18 to 30 in good health. Some clones in this sample may be carry-over from other donors' samples.

In DNA form, the CDR3 reads TGTGCCATCAGGAGCGGGAAGAACACCGGGGAGCTGTTTTTT. It encodes CAIRSGKNTGELFF. The genes are TRBV10-3 and TRBJ2-2; TRBD2 matches at 7 bases. J gave up 1 base and V 6 bases, and 2 bases lay outside the gene matches. The CDR3 has 14 amino acids. Germline V gene lookup returns CDR1 ENHRY and CDR2 SYGVKD.

V is TRBV7-3 and J is TRBJ2-2; D perhaps matches TRBD2 (6 bases). Trimming shortened V by 0 bases and J by 5 bases, and 16 bases separated the two germline ends. The V gene's germline CDR1 is SGHTA and CDR2 FQGTGA. The CDR3 length is 17 residues. CDR3 sequence reads: CASSLTGGAGLTGELFF. The CDR3 DNA reads TGTGCCAGCAGCTTAACAGGCGGGGCAGGGCTAACCGGGGAGCTGTTTTTT. The whole variable domain, filled in from reference TRBV7-3 and TRBJ2-2, reads GAGVSQTPSNKVTEKGKYVELRCDPISGHTALYWYRQSLGQGPEFLIYFQGTGAADDSGLPNDRFFAVRPEGSVSTLKIQRTERGDSAVYLCASSLTGGAGLTGELFFGEGSRLTVL.

The chain has TRBV7-8 and TRBJ2-1; a weak D match, TRBD1 (6 bases). Germline lookup yields CDR1 SGHVS and CDR2 FQNEAQ. Trimming removed 3 bases at V and 6 bases at J, with 9 bases between. The CDR3 has 13 residues. CDR3 loop: CASSFQGGNEQFF. In nucleotides, the CDR3 is TGTGCCAGCAGCTTTCAAGGGGGCAATGAGCAGTTCTTC.

The chain links TRBV7-2 to TRBJ1-2; D might be TRBD1 (5 bases). The CDR3 has 15 amino acids. In germline, CDR1 is SGHTA, CDR2 FQGNSA. V lost 1 base, J lost 6 bases, and 15 bases lay in between. CDR3 loop: CASSLVRGGFDGYTF. The CDR3 DNA sequence: TGTGCCAGCAGCTTAGTGAGGGGAGGGTTTGATGGCTACACCTTC.

This rearrangement joins TRBV6-6 to TRBJ1-2; 9 nucleotides match TRBD1. The CDR3 has 15 residues. V lost 6 bases to trimming and J lost 4 bases; unmatched junction nucleotides: 9. CDR1 and CDR2 (germline): MNHNY, SVGAGI (reference sequence). The CDR3 spells CASSSGTGSPYGYTF. The CDR3 DNA is TGTGCCAGCAGCTCCGGGACAGGGAGTCCCTATGGCTACACCTTC.

The J gene is TRBJ1-2, the V gene TRBV30; D may be TRBD1 (5 bases). The CDR3 is made up of 13 amino acids. CDR1 is GTSNPN, CDR2 SVGIG, per germline (reference sequence). V lost 0 bases to trimming and J lost 14 bases, with 19 bases between them. CDR3 in DNA: TGTGCCTGGAGTGTCTTGGTCAGACTCGGGGGTACCTTC. Protein: CAWSVLVRLGGTF.

The chain recombines TRBV28 with TRBJ2-3; D possibly corresponds to TRBD2 (5 bases). Germline V gives CDR1 MDHEN, CDR2 SYDVKM. V was pared by 6 bases and J by 0 bases, with 16 bases between. This CDR3 has 16 amino acids. CDR3 sequence reads: CASSPRVLTSTDTQYF. In nucleotides, the CDR3 is TGTGCCAGCAGCCCGAGGGTTCTGACCAGCACAGATACGCAGTATTTT.

On this clone itself: The same CDR3 also results from other DNA sequences found in this sample. The gene calls are TRBV19 and TRBJ2-3; TRBD1 or TRBD2 may be the D gene (5 bases each). V was trimmed by 6 bases and J by 5 bases, leaving 9 bases between them. Germline loops: CDR1 LNHDA, CDR2 SQIVND (reference sequence). There are 12 residues in the CDR3. In nucleotides, the CDR3 is TGTGCCAGTAGCGCTGGGGGAGATACGCAGTATTTT. Translating it yields CASSAGGDTQYF.

The chain combines TRBV9 with TRBJ1-1, with 9 bases lining up with TRBD1. The trim removed 0 bases at V and 11 bases at J, leaving 11 bases unmatched. The CDR3 contains 15 residues. Germline lookup yields CDR1 SGDLS and CDR2 YYNGEE. The CDR3 loop reads CASSVGDRVAGRAFF. The CDR3 DNA is TGTGCCAGCAGCGTAGGGGACAGGGTGGCAGGAAGGGCTTTCTTT. Together with reference TRBV9 and TRBJ1-1, the CDR3 gives the full variable domain: DSGVTQTPKHLITATGQRVTLRCSPRSGDLSVYWYQQSLDQGLQFLIQYYNGEERAKGNILERFSAQQFPDLHSELNLSSLELGDSALYFCASSVGDRVAGRAFFGQGTRLTVV.

The J gene is TRBJ2-1, the V gene TRBV5-4, with a weak D call TRBD2 (5 bases). With 2 bases removed from V and 9 bases from J, the gap between germline ends came to 18 bases. The CDR3 is 15 amino acids. CDR1 is SGHNT and CDR2 is YYREEE in the germline V gene (reference sequence). The CDR3 sequence: CASSFTSSIRGEQFF. CDR3 in DNA: TGTGCCAGCAGCTTTACTAGTTCTATTCGGGGTGAGCAGTTCTTC.

J is TRBJ1-2 and V is TRBV14, with TRBD1 as a possible D gene (5 bases). The CDR3 runs to 15 residues. CDR1 is SGHDN and CDR2 is FVKESK in the germline V gene. V lost 3 bases and J 0 bases, leaving 11 bases between the germline ends. CDR3 in amino acids: CASSQNGDANYGYTF. In DNA, the CDR3 is TGTGCCAGCAGCCAGAATGGGGACGCTAACTATGGCTACACCTTC.

With regard to this clone: The identical CDR3 is also encoded by other nucleotide sequences in the sample. This chain uses TRBV6-5 with TRBJ2-2, with D maybe TRBD1 (6 bases). The germline CDR1 and CDR2 sequences are MNHEY and SVGAGI. This CDR3 has 14 amino acids. Trimming cost V 5 bases and J 5 bases, with 12 bases left between them. The CDR3 here is CASSPRGGTGELFF. The CDR3 DNA is TGTGCCAGCAGTCCCAGGGGCGGAACCGGGGAGCTGTTTTTT.

The V and J genes are TRBV29-1 and TRBJ2-3; 13 positions agree with TRBD2. The germline CDR1 and CDR2 sequences are SQVTM and ANQGSEA. CDR3 length: 14 amino acids. V was clipped by 5 bases and J by 3 bases; unmatched bases: 2. The CDR3: CSVQGLAGTDTQYF. For the CDR3, the DNA is TGCAGCGTTCAGGGACTAGCGGGGACAGATACGCAGTATTTT.

The genes are TRBV11-2 and TRBJ1-2; D gene uncertain. CDR3 length: 14 amino acids. Germline CDR1 reads SGHAT; CDR2 reads FQNNGV. The germline V and J ends were trimmed by 1 base and 5 bases, with 11 bases remaining between them. The CDR3 region has the DNA TGTGCCAGCAGCTTAGGTCGAGAAAGATATGGCTACACCTTC. Translated, it gives CASSLGRERYGYTF.

The genes are TRBV7-3 and TRBJ2-7; D not certain. V was pared by 2 bases and J by 7 bases, with 12 bases between. Germline loops: CDR1 SGHTA, CDR2 FQGTGA. This CDR3 contains 13 residues. The CDR3 loop reads CASSLGVGREQYF. CDR3 nucleotide sequence: TGTGCCAGCAGCTTAGGGGTGGGCAGGGAGCAGTACTTC.

This chain connects TRBV7-2 to TRBJ1-1; D unresolved. Looked up from germline, CDR1 is SGHTA and CDR2 is FQGNSA. V was cut by 1 base and J by 8 bases, with 11 bases left in between. This CDR3 has 13 residues. The CDR3 sequence is CASSLGPNLEAFF. The CDR3 bases are TGTGCCAGCAGCTTAGGGCCAAATCTGGAAGCTTTCTTT.

This rearrangement joins TRBV2 to TRBJ2-7; D gene uncertain. Germline CDR1 reads SNHLY; CDR2 reads FYNNEI. The V end lost 3 bases, the J end lost 2 bases, and 8 bases lay between the germline ends. The CDR3 sequence is 13 residues long. CDR3 DNA: TGTGCCAGCAGTGAGCCAGAAACCTACGAGCAGTACTTC. Protein sequence: CASSEPETYEQYF.

The chain uses TRBV9 and TRBJ2-3; D remains ambiguous. Germline lookup yields CDR1 SGDLS and CDR2 YYNGEE. Trimming removed 3 bases from V and 6 bases from J, with 11 bases in between. The CDR3 loop spans 13 amino acids. The CDR3 is CASSAATRDTQYF. In DNA form, the CDR3 reads TGTGCCAGCAGCGCCGCTACGAGGGATACGCAGTATTTT.

The rearrangement links TRBV5-4 to TRBJ2-1; possible D gene TRBD1, 6 bases. The CDR3 has 15 amino acids. The V end lost 4 bases, the J end lost 2 bases, and 13 bases lay between the germline ends. The germline V gene has CDR1 SGHNT and CDR2 YYREEE (reference sequence). CDR3 amino acids: CASSPDSAAYNEQFF. CDR3 in DNA: TGTGCCAGCAGCCCGGACAGCGCTGCCTACAATGAGCAGTTCTTC.

J is TRBJ1-4 and V is TRBV28, with 8 bases lining up with TRBD1. The V gene end was trimmed by 6 bases and the J gene end by 8 bases; junction bases not matched to a gene: 11. The CDR3 sequence is 15 residues long. Looked up from germline, CDR1 is MDHEN and CDR2 is SYDVKM. CDR3 amino acids: CASRFLDRGGEKLFF. CDR3 DNA: TGTGCCAGCAGATTCCTAGACAGGGGCGGCGAAAAACTGTTTTTT.

The chain uses TRBV6-1 and TRBJ1-5, with a weak D call TRBD1 (6 bases). The CDR3 spans 15 residues. Germline CDR1 and CDR2: MNHNS and SASEGT. Deletions cut 5 bases from V and 9 bases from J, with 20 bases between. CDR3 sequence (DNA): TGTGCCAGCAGTCCAACGTTTAGGGGGGCCGGGCCCCAGCATTTT. Translated: CASSPTFRGAGPQHF.

There are a few counts of this clone. This chain joins TRBV30 and TRBJ1-1; D gene ambiguous. Per the germline V gene, CDR1 is GTSNPN and CDR2 is SVGIG (reference sequence). V lost 3 bases and J 0 bases, leaving 8 bases between the germline ends. The CDR3 has 13 amino acids. The CDR3: CAWSGFMNTEAFF. The CDR3 nucleotides read TGTGCCTGGAGCGGCTTCATGAACACTGAAGCTTTCTTT.

J is TRBJ2-1 and V is TRBV9, with D perhaps TRBD2 (6 bases). V lost 3 bases to trimming and J lost 9 bases, with 16 bases between them. CDR1 is SGDLS, CDR2 YYNGEE, per germline. The CDR3 is 14 amino acids. CDR3: CASSALASLIEQFF. The DNA of the CDR3 is TGTGCCAGCAGCGCTCTAGCGAGTTTAATTGAGCAGTTCTTC.

The rearrangement joins TRBV6-5 to TRBJ2-7; 9 bases map to TRBD2. Germline values: CDR1 MNHEY, CDR2 SVGAGI. Trimming cost V 7 bases and J 4 bases; bases outside gene matches: 8. This CDR3 comprises 14 residues. The CDR3: CASTEREVGYEQYF. The CDR3, as DNA: TGTGCCAGCACGGAGCGGGAGGTCGGGTACGAGCAGTACTTC.

The genes are TRBV27 and TRBJ2-5; weak D call: TRBD1 (5 bases). This CDR3 comprises 15 residues. Germline V gene data show CDR1 as MNHEY and CDR2 as SMNVEV (reference sequence). Trimming took off 2 bases at V and 5 bases at J, with 15 bases between the two ends. The CDR3 protein is CASSLQGRSKETQYF. The CDR3 nucleotides are TGTGCCAGCAGTTTACAGGGAAGGAGTAAGGAGACCCAGTACTTC.

CDR3 in DNA: TGTGCCAGCAGCTTAAACAGGGCTAACAATGAGCAGTTCTTC. It encodes CASSLNRANNEQFF. The chain has TRBV7-8 and TRBJ2-1; tentative D call: TRBD1 (6 bases). Germline V lookup: CDR1 SGHVS, CDR2 FQNEAQ. V was shortened by 2 bases and J by 5 bases, with 10 bases between the two germline ends. The CDR3 is 14 residues long. Full variable domain (missing parts from reference TRBV7-8 and TRBJ2-1): GAGVSQSPRYKVAKRGQDVALRCDPISGHVSLFWYQQALGQGPEFLTYFQNEAQLDKSGLPSDRFFAERPEGSVSTLKIQRTQQEDSAVYLCASSLNRANNEQFFGPGTRLTVL.

The chain links TRBV27 to TRBJ2-7, with D uncertain. CDR1 and CDR2 (germline): MNHEY, SMNVEV (reference sequence). The CDR3 sequence is 13 residues long. Trimming left V 7 bases short and J 10 bases short, with 20 bases between. The DNA of the CDR3 is TGTGCCAGCATTTTCGGGCAAGGATTGGTCCAGTACTTC. Its protein product is CASIFGQGLVQYF.

This rearrangement joins TRBV6-1 to TRBJ1-4, with 8 bases fitting TRBD1. Germline assignment: CDR1 MNHNS and CDR2 SASEGT. V was clipped by 1 base and J by 5 bases; unmatched bases: 3. The CDR3 runs 15 residues. The CDR3 here is CASSEGRTGNEKLFF. CDR3 coding DNA: TGTGCCAGCAGTGAAGGAAGGACAGGGAATGAAAAACTGTTTTTT.